This T cell receptor beta chain was found in a study of CD8+ T cells in alopecia areata. Following RNA extraction, reverse transcription yielded cDNA that acted as the sequencing template. TCRdb's copy holds only in-frame clones and misses some; the assay was immunoSEQ multiplex PCR. The table records 150,000 or so clones, 85% to 90% of them present only once. Both CD4+ and CD8+ T cells were separated by sorting PBMCs. With 4 bases removed from V and 1 base from J, the gap between germline ends came to 8 bases. This CDR3 region has 15 residues. From germline, CDR1 is MGHRA and CDR2 YSYEKL. The material sequenced was CD8+ T cells sorted from blood, taken at week 0. The V and J genes are TRBV4-1 and TRBJ2-6, with unresolved D. This receptor was identified in a human donor with alopecia areata. CDR3 in amino acids: CASSPQPSGANVLTF. CDR3 in DNA: TGCGCCAGCAGCCCCCAGCCTTCTGGGGCCAACGTCCTGACTTTC.